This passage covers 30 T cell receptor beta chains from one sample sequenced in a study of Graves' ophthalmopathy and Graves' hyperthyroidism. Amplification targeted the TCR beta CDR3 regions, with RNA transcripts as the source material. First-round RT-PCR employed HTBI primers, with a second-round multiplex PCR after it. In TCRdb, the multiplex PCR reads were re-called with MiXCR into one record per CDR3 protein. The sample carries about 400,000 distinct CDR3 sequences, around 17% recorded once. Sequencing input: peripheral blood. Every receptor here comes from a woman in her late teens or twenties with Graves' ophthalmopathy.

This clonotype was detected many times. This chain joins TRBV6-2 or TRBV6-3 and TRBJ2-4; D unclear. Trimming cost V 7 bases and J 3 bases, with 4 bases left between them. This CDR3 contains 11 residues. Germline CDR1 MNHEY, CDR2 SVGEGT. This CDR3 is CASTGKNIQYF. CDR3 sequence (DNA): TGTGCCAGCACCGGCAAAAACATTCAGTACTTC.

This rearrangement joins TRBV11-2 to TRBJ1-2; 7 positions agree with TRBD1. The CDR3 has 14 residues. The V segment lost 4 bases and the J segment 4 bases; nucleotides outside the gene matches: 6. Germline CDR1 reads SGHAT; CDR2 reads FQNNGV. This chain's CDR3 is CASSSGTVSYGYTF. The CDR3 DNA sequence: TGTGCCAGCAGCTCAGGGACAGTCAGCTATGGCTACACCTTC.

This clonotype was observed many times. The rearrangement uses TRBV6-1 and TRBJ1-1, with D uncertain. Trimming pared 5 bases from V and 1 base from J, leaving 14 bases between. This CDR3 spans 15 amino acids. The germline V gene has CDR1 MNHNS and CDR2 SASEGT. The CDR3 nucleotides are TGTGCCAGCAGTACGCCCTCGGCCGGGAACACTGAAGCTTTCTTT. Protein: CASSTPSAGNTEAFF.

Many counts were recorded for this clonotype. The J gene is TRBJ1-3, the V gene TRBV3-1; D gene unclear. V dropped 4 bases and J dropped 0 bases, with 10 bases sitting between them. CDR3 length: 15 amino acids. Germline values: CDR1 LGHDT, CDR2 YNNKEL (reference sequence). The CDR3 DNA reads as TGTGCCAGCAGCCCCCAGACCTTCTCTGGAAACACCATATATTTT. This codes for CASSPQTFSGNTIYF.

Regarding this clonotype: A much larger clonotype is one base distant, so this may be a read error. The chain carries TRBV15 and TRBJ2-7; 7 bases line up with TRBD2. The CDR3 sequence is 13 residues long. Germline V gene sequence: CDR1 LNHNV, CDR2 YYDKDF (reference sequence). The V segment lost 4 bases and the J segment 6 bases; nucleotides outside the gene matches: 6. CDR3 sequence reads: CATSTGTNAEQYF. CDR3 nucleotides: TGTGCCACCAGCACCGGGACTAATGCCGAGCAGTACTTC.

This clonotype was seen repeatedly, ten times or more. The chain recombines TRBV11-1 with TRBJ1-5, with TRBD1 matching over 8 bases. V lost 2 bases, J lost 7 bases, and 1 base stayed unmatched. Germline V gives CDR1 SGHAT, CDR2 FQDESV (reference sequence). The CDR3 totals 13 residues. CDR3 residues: CASSLRTGQPQHF. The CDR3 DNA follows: TGTGCCAGCAGCTTAAGGACAGGGCAGCCCCAGCATTTT. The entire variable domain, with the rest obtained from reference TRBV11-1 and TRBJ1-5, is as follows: EAEVAQSPRYKITEKSQAVAFWCDPISGHATLYWYRQILGQGPELLVQFQDESVVDDSQLPKDRFSAERLKGVDSTLKIQPAELGDSAMYLCASSLRTGQPQHFGDGTRLSIL.

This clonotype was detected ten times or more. CDR3 bases: TGTGCCAGCAGTCCCGGGACAGGGTTTCAGCCCCAGCATTTT. Translation: CASSPGTGFQPQHF. The chain uses TRBV28 and TRBJ1-5; the match to TRBD1 covers 9 bases. CDR3 length: 14 residues. Per germline, CDR1 MDHEN and CDR2 SYDVKM. V shed 5 bases and J 6 bases; nucleotides not matched to a gene: 5.

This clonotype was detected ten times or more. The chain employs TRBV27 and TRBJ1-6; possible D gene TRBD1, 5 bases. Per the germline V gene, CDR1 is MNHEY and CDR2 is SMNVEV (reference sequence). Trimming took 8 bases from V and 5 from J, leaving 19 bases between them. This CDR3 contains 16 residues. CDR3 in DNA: TGTGCCAGCCTTATGACTCTTGGGGCTAATAATTCACCCCTCCACTTT. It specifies CASLMTLGANNSPLHF.

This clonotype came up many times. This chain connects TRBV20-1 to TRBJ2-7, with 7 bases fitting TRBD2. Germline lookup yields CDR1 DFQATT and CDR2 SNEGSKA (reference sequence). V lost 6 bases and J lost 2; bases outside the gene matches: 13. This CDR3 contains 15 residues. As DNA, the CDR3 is TGCAGTGCCCCAGGAGGGAGGGAAAGGCCCTACGAGCAGTACTTC. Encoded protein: CSAPGGRERPYEQYF.

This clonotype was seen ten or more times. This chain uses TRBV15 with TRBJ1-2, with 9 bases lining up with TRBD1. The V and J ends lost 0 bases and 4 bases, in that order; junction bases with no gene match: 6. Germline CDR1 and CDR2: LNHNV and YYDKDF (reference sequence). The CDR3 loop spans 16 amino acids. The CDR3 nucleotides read TGTGCCACCAGCAGAGAGGAGGGACAGGGTGGCTATGGCTACACCTTC. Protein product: CATSREEGQGGYGYTF.

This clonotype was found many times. The CDR3 DNA reads TGTGCCAGCAGGCTGGCGGGGGGGAGCAATCAGCCCCAGCATTTT. It specifies CASRLAGGSNQPQHF. The chain couples TRBV27 to TRBJ1-5; TRBD1 is a possible D gene (5 bases). CDR3 length equals 15 residues. Trimming shortened V by 6 bases and J by 1 base, and 13 bases separated the two germline ends. Germline V gene data show CDR1 as MNHEY and CDR2 as SMNVEV (reference sequence).

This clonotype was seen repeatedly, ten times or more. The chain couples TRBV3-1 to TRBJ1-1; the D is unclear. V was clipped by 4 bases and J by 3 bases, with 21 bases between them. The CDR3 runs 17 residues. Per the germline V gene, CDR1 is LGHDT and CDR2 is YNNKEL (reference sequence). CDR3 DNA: TGTGCCAGCAGCCCCCCGAGACGGTCCGGGCGTGACACTGAAGCTTTCTTT. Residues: CASSPPRRSGRDTEAFF.

The CDR3 sequence: CASSFDSQRETQYF. CDR3 nucleotides: TGTGCCAGCAGTTTTGACAGCCAGCGGGAGACCCAGTACTTC. This sequence joins TRBV12-3 or TRBV12-4 and TRBJ2-5, with D perhaps given as TRBD1 or TRBD2 (5 bases each). The V gene lost 3 bases and the J gene lost 5 bases, with 13 bases spanning the gap. The CDR3 length is 14 residues.

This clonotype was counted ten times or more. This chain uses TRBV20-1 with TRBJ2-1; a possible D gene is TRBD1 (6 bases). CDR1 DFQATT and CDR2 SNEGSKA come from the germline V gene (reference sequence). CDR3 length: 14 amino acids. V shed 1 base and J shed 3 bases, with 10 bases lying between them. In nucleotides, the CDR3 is TGCAGTGCTAGAGTACCAGGGGACTACAATGAGCAGTTCTTC. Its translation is CSARVPGDYNEQFF.

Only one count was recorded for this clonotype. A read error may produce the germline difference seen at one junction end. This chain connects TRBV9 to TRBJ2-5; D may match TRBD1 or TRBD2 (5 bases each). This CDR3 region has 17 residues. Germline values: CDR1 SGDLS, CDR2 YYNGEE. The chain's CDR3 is CASSPRRGTLAQETQYF. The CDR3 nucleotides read TGTGCTAGCAGCCCAAGAAGAGGGACGTTAGCTCAAGAGACCCAGTACTTC.

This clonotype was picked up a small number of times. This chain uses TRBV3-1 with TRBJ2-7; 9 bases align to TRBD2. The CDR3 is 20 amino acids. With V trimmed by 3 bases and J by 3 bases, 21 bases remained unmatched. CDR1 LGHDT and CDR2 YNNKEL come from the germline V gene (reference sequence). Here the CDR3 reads CASSHRVGAMEAGGDYEQYF. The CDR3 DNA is TGTGCCAGCAGCCATAGAGTCGGAGCTATGGAAGCGGGAGGCGACTACGAGCAGTACTTC.

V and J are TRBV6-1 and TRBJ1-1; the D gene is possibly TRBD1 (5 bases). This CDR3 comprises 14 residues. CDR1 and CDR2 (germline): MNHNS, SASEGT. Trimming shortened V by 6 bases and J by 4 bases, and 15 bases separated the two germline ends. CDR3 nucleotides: TGTGCCAGCAGCACAACAGGCTTGGCCACTGAAGCTTTCTTT. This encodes CASSTTGLATEAFF.

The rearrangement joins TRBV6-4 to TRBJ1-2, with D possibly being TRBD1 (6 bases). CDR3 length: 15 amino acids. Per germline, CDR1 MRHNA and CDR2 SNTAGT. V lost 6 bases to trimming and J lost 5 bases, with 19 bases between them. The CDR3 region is CASSHRAGGLYGYTF. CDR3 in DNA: TGTGCCAGCAGCCACAGGGCTGGGGGACTGTATGGCTACACCTTC.

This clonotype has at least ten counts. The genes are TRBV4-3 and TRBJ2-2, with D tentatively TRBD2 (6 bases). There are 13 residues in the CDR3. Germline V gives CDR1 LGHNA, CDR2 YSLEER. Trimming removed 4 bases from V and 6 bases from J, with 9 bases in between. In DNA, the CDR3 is TGCGCCAGCAGCCTCCGACTAGCCGGGGAGCTGTTTTTT. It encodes CASSLRLAGELFF.

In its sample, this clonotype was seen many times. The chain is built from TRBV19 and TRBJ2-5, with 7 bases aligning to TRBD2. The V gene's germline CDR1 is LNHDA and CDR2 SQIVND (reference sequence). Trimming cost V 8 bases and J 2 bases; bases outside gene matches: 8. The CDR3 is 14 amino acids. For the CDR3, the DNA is TGTGCCAGTCGAGTCGCTAGCGGACAAGAGACCCAGTACTTC. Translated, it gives CASRVASGQETQYF.

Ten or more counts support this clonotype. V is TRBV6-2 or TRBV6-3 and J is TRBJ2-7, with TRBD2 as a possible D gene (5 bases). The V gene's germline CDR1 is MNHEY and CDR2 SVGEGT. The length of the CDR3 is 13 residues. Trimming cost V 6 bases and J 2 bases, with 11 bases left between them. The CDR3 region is CASREVATYEQYF. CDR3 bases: TGTGCCAGCAGGGAGGTAGCCACCTACGAGCAGTACTTC.

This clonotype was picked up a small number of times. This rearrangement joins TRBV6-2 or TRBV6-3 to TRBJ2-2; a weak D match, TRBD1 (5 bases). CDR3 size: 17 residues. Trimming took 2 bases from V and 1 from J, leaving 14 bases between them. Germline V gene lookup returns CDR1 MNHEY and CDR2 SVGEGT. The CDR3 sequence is CASSYPIMGLNTGELFF. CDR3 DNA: TGTGCCAGCAGTTACCCAATAATGGGGCTGAACACCGGGGAGCTGTTTTTT.

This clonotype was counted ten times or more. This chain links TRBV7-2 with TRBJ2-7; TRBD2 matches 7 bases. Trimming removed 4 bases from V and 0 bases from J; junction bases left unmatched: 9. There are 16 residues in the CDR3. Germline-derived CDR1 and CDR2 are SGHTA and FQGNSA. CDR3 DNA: TGTGCCAGCAGCTGGAAAGTGGGGGGGTACTCCTACGAGCAGTACTTC. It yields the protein CASSWKVGGYSYEQYF.

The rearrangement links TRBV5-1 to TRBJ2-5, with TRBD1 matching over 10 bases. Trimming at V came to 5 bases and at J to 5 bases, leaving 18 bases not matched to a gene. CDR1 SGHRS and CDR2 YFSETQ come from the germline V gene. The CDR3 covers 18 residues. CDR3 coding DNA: TGCGCCAGCAGGACCGACAGGGGGCTTGGGGGACAACACGAGACCCAGTACTTC. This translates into CASRTDRGLGGQHETQYF.

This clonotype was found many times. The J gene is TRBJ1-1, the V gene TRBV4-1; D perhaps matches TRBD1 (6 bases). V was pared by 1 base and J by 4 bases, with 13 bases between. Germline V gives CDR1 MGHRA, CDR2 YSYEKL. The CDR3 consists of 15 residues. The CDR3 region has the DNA TGCGCCAGCAGCCAAGTCGGGGGGCTAAGCACTGAAGCTTTCTTT. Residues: CASSQVGGLSTEAFF.

The CDR3 sequence: CASRLDWNGGELFF. The DNA of the CDR3 is TGTGCCAGCAGGCTGGACTGGAACGGCGGGGAGCTGTTTTTT. The chain links TRBV6-1 to TRBJ2-2; weak D call: TRBD2 (5 bases). Trimming removed 6 bases at V and 7 bases at J, with 15 bases between. The CDR3 runs to 14 residues. The germline CDR1 and CDR2 sequences are MNHNS and SASEGT.

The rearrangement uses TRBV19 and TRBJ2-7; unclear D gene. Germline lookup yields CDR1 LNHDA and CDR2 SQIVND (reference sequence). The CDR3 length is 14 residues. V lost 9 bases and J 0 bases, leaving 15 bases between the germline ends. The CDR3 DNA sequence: TGTGCCAGGATTAGGGTCTACGACTCCTACGAGCAGTACTTC. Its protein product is CARIRVYDSYEQYF. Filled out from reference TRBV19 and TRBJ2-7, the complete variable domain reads DGGITQSPKYLFRKEGQNVTLSCEQNLNHDAMYWYRQDPGQGLRLIYYSQIVNDFQKGDIAEGYSVSREKKESFPLTVTSAQKNPTAFYLCARIRVYDSYEQYFGPGTRLTVT.

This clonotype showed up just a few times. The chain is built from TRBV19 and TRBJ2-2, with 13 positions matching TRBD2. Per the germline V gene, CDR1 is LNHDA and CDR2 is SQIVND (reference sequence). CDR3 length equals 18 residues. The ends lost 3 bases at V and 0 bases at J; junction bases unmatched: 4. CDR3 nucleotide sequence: TGTGCCAGTAGTATTACTAGCGGGAGGGACGCGAACACCGGGGAGCTGTTTTTT. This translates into CASSITSGRDANTGELFF. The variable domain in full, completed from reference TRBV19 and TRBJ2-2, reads DGGITQSPKYLFRKEGQNVTLSCEQNLNHDAMYWYRQDPGQGLRLIYYSQIVNDFQKGDIAEGYSVSREKKESFPLTVTSAQKNPTAFYLCASSITSGRDANTGELFFGEGSRLTVL.

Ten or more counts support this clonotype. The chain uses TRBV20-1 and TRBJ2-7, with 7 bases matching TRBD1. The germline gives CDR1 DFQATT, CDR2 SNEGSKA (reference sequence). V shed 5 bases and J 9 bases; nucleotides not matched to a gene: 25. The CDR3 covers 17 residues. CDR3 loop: CSAPPHLDRIYSTGQYF. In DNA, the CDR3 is TGCAGTGCTCCGCCCCACTTGGACAGGATTTACTCGACAGGGCAGTACTTC.

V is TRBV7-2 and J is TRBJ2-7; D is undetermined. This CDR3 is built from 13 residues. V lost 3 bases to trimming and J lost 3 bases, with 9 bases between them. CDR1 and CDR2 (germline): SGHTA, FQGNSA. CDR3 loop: CASSFGYVYEQYF. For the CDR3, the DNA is TGTGCCAGCAGCTTCGGTTATGTCTACGAGCAGTACTTC.